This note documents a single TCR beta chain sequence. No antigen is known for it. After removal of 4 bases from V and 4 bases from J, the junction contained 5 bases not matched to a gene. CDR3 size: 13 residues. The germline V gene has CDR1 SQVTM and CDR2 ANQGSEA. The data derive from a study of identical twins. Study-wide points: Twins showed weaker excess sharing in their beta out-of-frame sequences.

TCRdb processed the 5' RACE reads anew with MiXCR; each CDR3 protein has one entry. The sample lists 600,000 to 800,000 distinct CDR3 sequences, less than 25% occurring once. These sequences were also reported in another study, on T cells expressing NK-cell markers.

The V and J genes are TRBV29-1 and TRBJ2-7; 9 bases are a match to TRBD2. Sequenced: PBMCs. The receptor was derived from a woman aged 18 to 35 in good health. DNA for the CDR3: TGCAGCGTTGCTTTTAGCGGGAGATACGAGCAGTACTTC. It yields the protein CSVAFSGRYEQYF.